This T cell receptor (beta chain) was recorded in a study of vaccination and CD4 T cells after COVID-19. Study summary: Between diagnosis and the drawing of post-COVID samples lay a median roughly 91 days (range 35 to 161).

There are 13 residues in the CDR3. Germline-derived CDR1 and CDR2 are GTSNPN and SVGIG (reference sequence). Trimming took off 3 bases at V and 5 bases at J, with 10 bases between the two ends. Treatment here: approximately nine-day PBMC culture with coronavirus spike peptide pools or control peptides (ViraFEST assay). Alongside around 10 IU/ml IL-2 and around 10 ug/ml peptide pools, PBMCs were cultured at some 2.1 million per well. The Oncomine TCR Beta short-read assay sequenced DNA from cultured CD4+ T cells. TCRdb reprocessed the PCR reads with MiXCR, giving one entry per CDR3 protein. The table shows thousands of distinct CDR3 sequences, with about 76% occurring only once. For this clonotype: Its antigen is unidentified.

The sample was CD4+ T cells from blood, cultured in vitro. This receptor was obtained from a human donor who had recovered from COVID-19. This rearrangement joins TRBV30 to TRBJ2-2, with D possibly being TRBD1 (5 bases). CDR3 sequence reads: CAWRGSGTGELFF. In nucleotides, the CDR3 is TGTGCCTGGAGAGGCTCAGGGACCGGGGAGCTGTTTTTT.